This passage covers 9 T cell receptor beta chains from one sample sequenced in a study of memory CD4+ T cells and cytomegalovirus serostatus (dated by TCRdb to about 2019). Library preparation was by the immunoSEQ multiplex PCR assay. Not all clones reach the TCRdb copy of this immuneACCESS table, which keeps in-frame sequences only. Checked studies attribute under half of the gap to unresolved V genes and leave the rest unexplained. For this sample the table gives about 42,000 clones, of which roughly 78% were detected only once. The top ten clonotypes cover 0.75% to 1% of the sample. A FACSAria II was used to sort memory CD4+ T cells, defined as single viable CD3+CD4+CD8-CD45RO+ cells. The sequencing input was memory CD4+ T cells from blood. These receptors all stem from an adult in good health and CMV-seronegative.

The CDR3 DNA follows: TGTGCCAGCAGTTCAGGAGGTTCGGGTAACATGAACACTGAAGCTTTCTTT. This codes for CASSSGGSGNMNTEAFF. This rearrangement joins TRBV27 to TRBJ1-1; D unclear. This CDR3 is 17 amino acids long. From germline, CDR1 is MNHEY and CDR2 SMNVEV (reference sequence). V was shortened by 4 bases and J by 0 bases, with 18 bases between the two germline ends.

The V gene is TRBV6-5, the J gene TRBJ2-7; 7 bases fit TRBD1. The CDR3 consists of 14 residues. After removal of 4 bases from V and 2 bases from J, the junction contained 5 bases not matched to a gene. Germline-derived CDR1 and CDR2 are MNHEY and SVGAGI. The CDR3: CASSLMTGPYEQYF. The CDR3 region has the DNA TGTGCCAGCAGTTTGATGACAGGGCCCTACGAGCAGTACTTC.

This chain uses TRBV7-9 with TRBJ2-5; 8 bases match TRBD2. V shed 5 bases and J 4 bases; nucleotides not matched to a gene: 9. There are 15 residues in the CDR3. CDR1 SEHNR and CDR2 FQNEAQ come from the germline V gene (reference sequence). The CDR3 loop reads CASSPAGAPGETQYF. The CDR3 bases are TGTGCCAGCAGCCCAGCGGGGGCCCCGGGAGAGACCCAGTACTTC.

The chain is built from TRBV5-1 and TRBJ1-4, with D hard to call. This CDR3 is 14 amino acids long. Germline values: CDR1 SGHRS, CDR2 YFSETQ. Trimming left V 5 bases short and J 5 bases short, with 13 bases between. The CDR3 reads CASRFTPSNEKLFF. CDR3 nucleotide sequence: TGCGCCAGCAGGTTTACCCCGAGCAATGAAAAACTGTTTTTT.

This clone was seen once. The CDR3 sequence: CAWAGRGVYGYTF. In DNA form, the CDR3 reads TGTGCCTGGGCCGGGCGAGGCGTCTATGGCTACACCTTC. V is TRBV30 and J is TRBJ1-2; unclear D gene. The germline V gene encodes CDR1 GTSNPN and CDR2 SVGIG (reference sequence). This CDR3 spans 13 amino acids. Between the trimmed V and J ends, which lost 5 bases and 4 bases, there was a span of 14 bases. Filled out from reference TRBV30 and TRBJ1-2, the complete variable domain reads SQTIHQWPATLVQPVGSPLSLECTVEGTSNPNLYWYRQAAGRGLQLLFYSVGIGQISSEVPQNLSASRPQDRQFILSSKKLLLSDSGFYLCAWAGRGVYGYTFGSGTRLTVV.

The V and J genes are TRBV27 and TRBJ1-4; D might be TRBD1 (5 bases). The germline CDR1 and CDR2 sequences are MNHEY and SMNVEV (reference sequence). The V gene lost 5 bases and the J gene lost 7 bases, with 23 bases spanning the gap. CDR3 length equals 17 residues. CDR3 sequence: CASSPRNLWGVGEKLFF. DNA of the CDR3: TGTGCCAGCAGTCCTAGAAACCTCTGGGGGGTGGGTGAAAAACTGTTTTTT.

V is TRBV2 and J is TRBJ1-5, with unresolved D. Germline CDR1 and CDR2: SNHLY and FYNNEI. The length of the CDR3 is 16 residues. V dropped 6 bases and J dropped 2 bases, with 17 bases sitting between them. The chain's CDR3 is CASRELRGPGNQPQHF. CDR3 DNA sequence: TGTGCCAGCAGGGAACTTCGGGGTCCGGGCAATCAGCCCCAGCATTTT.

V and J are TRBV30 and TRBJ1-1; TRBD1 matches 11 bases. This CDR3 has 17 amino acids. V was clipped by 0 bases and J by 4 bases; unmatched bases: 10. CDR1 and CDR2 (germline): GTSNPN, SVGIG (reference sequence). CDR3 sequence: CAWSVNPPGTGGTEAFF. The CDR3 DNA follows: TGTGCCTGGAGTGTCAACCCACCCGGGACAGGGGGCACTGAAGCTTTCTTT.

The CDR3 DNA reads TGTGCCAGCAGACGGACAGCCGGGGAGCTGTTTTTT. Translation gives CASRRTAGELFF. The genes are TRBV7-8 and TRBJ2-2; perhaps TRBD1 as D (6 bases). Deletions cut 6 bases from V and 6 bases from J, with 8 bases between. The CDR3 is 12 residues long. Per germline, CDR1 SGHVS and CDR2 FQNEAQ.